The present T cell receptor (beta chain) was sequenced within a study of blood T cell repertoires in COVID-19. In the study overall: Sites across the United States, Italy and Spain contributed samples from acute and convalescent COVID-19. Sources were T cells, B-cell-depleted T cells, or PBMCs; the material itself was cDNA or gDNA.

J was trimmed by 3 bases and V by 5 bases; bases with no gene match: 10. The CDR3 covers 15 residues. Per the germline V gene, CDR1 is MDHEN and CDR2 is SYDVKM. Clones were read by immunoSEQ multiplex PCR, and TCRdb kept only the in-frame ones, dropping some. The sample lists around 140,000 clones; 85% to 90% were seen once. This chain links TRBV28 with TRBJ2-7; the match to TRBD1 covers 7 bases. What was sequenced was peripheral blood. This receptor was identified in a man older than 75 with acute or convalescent COVID-19. The CDR3 bases are TGTGCCAGCAGTCCCCTTATGACAGGGAGCTACGAGCAGTACTTC. It translates to CASSPLMTGSYEQYF.